Listed here are 26 T cell receptor beta chains from one sample, sequenced in a study. Via MiXCR, TCRdb re-called the 5' RACE reads, giving one row per CDR3 protein. The table lists around 50,000 distinct CDR3 sequences, roughly 18% of them singletons. Sequencing was carried out using naive CD4+ T cells sorted from blood. Subset given: naive CD4+ T cells, CD4+CD45RA+CD25-. The receptors come from a female donor with breast cancer.

To note about this clonotype: A much larger clone sits a single nucleotide away, making a read error possible. J is TRBJ1-2 and V is TRBV6-1, with D tentatively TRBD1 (6 bases). CDR1 and CDR2 (germline): MNHNS, SASEGT. V was clipped by 6 bases and J by 3 bases, with 23 bases between them. CDR3 length equals 17 residues. The CDR3 protein is CASSPGGRWGIDYGYTF. As DNA, the CDR3 is TGTGCCAGCAGCCCGGGGGGCAGATGGGGTATAGACTATGGCTACACCTTC.

Comments on this clonotype: This may come from a read error, since a much larger clone is one base off. The chain carries TRBV20-1 and TRBJ2-1; D is unclear. In germline, CDR1 is DFQATT, CDR2 SNEGSKA (reference sequence). The CDR3 spans 13 residues. As DNA, the CDR3 is TGCAGTGCTAGAGATCCTGGTCCACGAGAGCAGTCCTTC. It yields the protein CSARDPGPREQSF.

CDR3 nucleotides: TGTGCCAGCAGCTCTTATAGCACCCATGAGCAGTTCTTC. It yields the protein CASSSYSTHEQFF. This sequence joins TRBV5-4 and TRBJ2-1; D ambiguous. From germline, CDR1 is SGHNT and CDR2 YYREEE (reference sequence). This CDR3 contains 13 residues. V was shortened by 3 bases and J by 8 bases, with 12 bases between the two germline ends.

This clonotype was picked up a small number of times. This chain links TRBV29-1 with TRBJ2-1; TRBD2 matches 8 bases. Germline V gene sequence: CDR1 SQVTM, CDR2 ANQGSEA. The CDR3 has 13 residues. The CDR3 loop is CSGSGSSYNEQFF. CDR3 sequence (DNA): TGCAGTGGCAGCGGGAGCTCCTACAATGAGCAGTTCTTC.

This clonotype turned up a few times. The CDR3 bases are TGTGCCAGCAGCAGCGACAGGGGTTCATACGAGCAGTACTTC. Amino acid sequence: CASSSDRGSYEQYF. The chain uses TRBV11-2 and TRBJ2-7, with 8 bases fitting TRBD1. Germline CDR1 reads SGHAT; CDR2 reads FQNNGV. Trimming removed 5 bases from V and 4 bases from J; junction bases left unmatched: 7. CDR3 size: 14 residues.

This clonotype was seen more than once but under ten times. The V call is TRBV27, the J call TRBJ1-3; D remains unclear. This CDR3 region has 13 residues. Germline assignment: CDR1 MNHEY and CDR2 SMNVEV (reference sequence). V lost 11 bases to trimming and J lost 3 bases, with 14 bases between them. The CDR3 loop reads CAVSDLVGNTIYF. CDR3 DNA: TGTGCCGTGTCGGACTTGGTTGGAAACACCATATATTTT.

There are many counts of this clonotype. CDR3 nucleotide sequence: TGTGCCAGCAGCCAAGATCCGGACAGCAATGAGCAGTTCTTC. As protein: CASSQDPDSNEQFF. The J gene is TRBJ2-1, the V gene TRBV4-2, with D possibly being TRBD1 (6 bases). Germline V gene sequence: CDR1 LGHNA, CDR2 YNFKEQ. V gave up 0 bases and J gave up 6 bases, with 9 bases separating them. The CDR3 consists of 14 residues.

This clonotype was seen only a few times. The V gene is TRBV4-1, the J gene TRBJ1-5; D uncertain. The CDR3 is made up of 15 amino acids. V lost 0 bases to trimming and J lost 2 bases, with 8 bases between them. Germline loops: CDR1 MGHRA, CDR2 YSYEKL. CDR3 DNA: TGCGCCAGCAGCCAAGATACGGGCGGCAATCAGCCCCAGCATTTT. This translates into CASSQDTGGNQPQHF.

CDR3 in amino acids: CASETDSNQPQHF. DNA for the CDR3: TGTGCCAGCGAGACAGATAGCAATCAGCCCCAGCATTTT. V usage is TRBV28 and J usage is TRBJ1-5, with TRBD1 as a possible D gene (5 bases). Germline V gene sequence: CDR1 MDHEN, CDR2 SYDVKM. V lost 8 bases and J 0 bases, leaving 8 bases between the germline ends. The CDR3 sequence is 13 residues long.

In this sample, this clonotype turned up many times. V gene TRBV20-1 combines with J gene TRBJ2-7; 8 bases agree with TRBD1. Germline V gene sequence: CDR1 DFQATT, CDR2 SNEGSKA (reference sequence). The CDR3 spans 14 residues. V dropped 2 bases and J dropped 5; count of bases not matched to a gene: 8. CDR3 in DNA: TGCAGTGCTAGACCCGCTCAGGGGGCGGACGAGCAGTACTTC. This translates into CSARPAQGADEQYF.

The chain recombines TRBV5-1 with TRBJ2-2; 7 positions agree with TRBD2. Trimming took 2 bases from V and 1 from J; bases not matched to a gene: 2. The CDR3 totals 15 residues. The germline CDR1 and CDR2 sequences are SGHRS and YFSETQ. CDR3 DNA: TGCGCCAGCAGCTTTACTAGCGAGAACACCGGGGAGCTGTTTTTT. This gives the protein CASSFTSENTGELFF. Based on the CDR3 plus reference TRBV5-1 and TRBJ2-2, the full variable domain is KAGVTQTPRYLIKTRGQQVTLSCSPISGHRSVSWYQQTPGQGLQFLFEYFSETQRNKGNFPGRFSGRQFSNSRSEMNVSTLELGDSALYLCASSFTSENTGELFFGEGSRLTVL.

Note on this clonotype: The germline gene is not matched at one end of the junction; a read error may be the cause. J is TRBJ1-4 and V is TRBV7-2, with D maybe TRBD1 (6 bases). Germline CDR1 and CDR2: SGHTA and FQGNSA. The CDR3 runs 15 residues. The CDR3 loop reads CASSLGGQGGELPLF. The CDR3 nucleotides read TGTGCCAGCAGCTTAGGCGGACAAGGGGGTGAACTCCCCCTCTTT.

The chain employs TRBV20-1 and TRBJ2-7; D is ambiguous. This CDR3 is 13 amino acids long. Trimming took 4 bases from V and 0 from J, leaving 10 bases between them. The germline V gene has CDR1 DFQATT and CDR2 SNEGSKA (reference sequence). The DNA for the CDR3 is TGCAGTGCTACAGGCCGCAACTCCTACGAGCAGTACTTC. It yields the protein CSATGRNSYEQYF.

Concerning this clonotype: Germline is not matched at one junction end, which may reflect a read error. Here the CDR3 reads CGARRDSYEQYF. The CDR3 DNA is TGCGGTGCTCGCCGGGACAGCTACGAGCAGTACTTC. The rearrangement links TRBV20-1 to TRBJ2-7; TRBD1 matches 7 bases. From germline, CDR1 is DFQATT and CDR2 SNEGSKA (reference sequence). This CDR3 comprises 12 residues.

On this clonotype: Without the conserved terminal phenylalanine or tryptophan, this CDR3 likely stems from a read error. The chain uses TRBV29-1 and TRBJ2-7, with 9 bases that match TRBD1. Germline CDR1 reads SQVTM; CDR2 reads ANQGSEA. Trimming took 6 bases from V and 4 from J; bases not matched to a gene: 4. The CDR3 is made up of 12 amino acids. The CDR3 protein is CSVAGQGYEQYL. DNA for the CDR3: TGCAGCGTAGCGGGACAGGGTTACGAGCAGTACCTC.

This clonotype was found many times. This sequence joins TRBV7-6 and TRBJ2-7, with a tentative D call TRBD2 (6 bases). From germline, CDR1 is SGHVS and CDR2 FNYEAQ. This CDR3 comprises 13 residues. The germline V and J ends were trimmed by 2 bases and 3 bases, with 8 bases remaining between them. In DNA form, the CDR3 reads TGTGCCAGCAGCTTAAGTAGCGGCTACGAGCAGTACTTC. Protein sequence: CASSLSSGYEQYF.

This clonotype came up many times. This sequence joins TRBV7-3 and TRBJ2-3, with 11 bases aligning to TRBD2. Losses at the gene ends were 5 bases for V and 2 bases for J; bases not matched to a gene: 3. The CDR3 covers 15 residues. Germline CDR1 reads SGHTA; CDR2 reads FQGTGA. DNA for the CDR3: TGTGCCAGCAGCCAGACTAGCGGGACCACAGATACGCAGTATTTT. This gives the protein CASSQTSGTTDTQYF.

The chain couples TRBV5-1 to TRBJ1-2; tentative D call: TRBD1 (6 bases). The CDR3 covers 14 residues. The V end was cut by 4 bases, the J end by 7 bases, with 17 bases between. Germline-derived CDR1 and CDR2 are SGHRS and YFSETQ. The CDR3 loop is CASSPSDRPAGYTF. In DNA, the CDR3 is TGCGCCAGCAGCCCAAGCGACAGGCCCGCTGGCTACACCTTC.

The chain employs TRBV6-5 and TRBJ2-1, with 8 bases aligning to TRBD1. Trimming removed 2 bases from V and 12 bases from J; junction bases left unmatched: 6. Germline CDR1 and CDR2: MNHEY and SVGAGI. The CDR3 totals 13 residues. The DNA for the CDR3 is TGTGCCAGCAGTTACCCGGGACAGGAACGGCAGTTCTTC. Translating it yields CASSYPGQERQFF.

Note on this clonotype: A junction boundary mismatches the germline segment, possibly from a read error. J is TRBJ2-1 and V is TRBV11-2; TRBD1 or TRBD2 may be the D gene (6 bases each). The CDR3 loop spans 14 amino acids. Per germline, CDR1 SGHAT and CDR2 FQNNGV. This CDR3 is CASSFTRGADEQLF. DNA for the CDR3: TGTGCCAGCAGCTTTACTAGGGGGGCCGATGAGCAGCTCTTC. The variable domain in full, completed from reference TRBV11-2 and TRBJ2-1, reads EAGVAQSPRYKIIEKRQSVAFWCNPISGHATLYWYQQILGQGPKLLIQFQNNGVVDDSQLPKDRFSAERLKGVDSTLKIQPAKLEDSAVYLCASSFTRGADEQLFGPGTRLTVL.

This clonotype was seen ten or more times. The V call is TRBV6-5, the J call TRBJ1-1; the D gene is possibly TRBD1 (5 bases). V was pared by 8 bases and J by 1 base, with 14 bases between. CDR3 length: 14 amino acids. Germline V CDR1 and CDR2: MNHEY, SVGAGI. CDR3 nucleotide sequence: TGTGCCAGCGGGGCAACAGGACAGAACACTGAAGCTTTCTTT. Its protein product is CASGATGQNTEAFF.

This clonotype has more than one count but fewer than ten. V and J are TRBV10-3 and TRBJ1-1; D ambiguous. This CDR3 region has 13 residues. The germline V and J ends were trimmed by 2 bases and 2 bases, with 6 bases remaining between them. Germline V CDR1 and CDR2: ENHRY, SYGVKD. CDR3 amino acids: CAISEISNTEAFF. CDR3 DNA: TGTGCCATCAGTGAGATCAGCAACACTGAAGCTTTCTTT.

To note about this clonotype: Just one base apart from a much larger clone, this may be a read error. The rearrangement joins TRBV7-3 to TRBJ2-1; D uncertain. Germline V CDR1 and CDR2: SGHTA, FQGTGA. The CDR3 is made up of 12 amino acids. CDR3 amino acids: CGSSVSLGEQFF. CDR3 in DNA: TGTGGCAGCAGCGTCAGCTTGGGTGAGCAGTTCTTC.

Only one count was recorded for this clonotype. V gene TRBV20-1 combines with J gene TRBJ2-7, with TRBD1 matching over 7 bases. The CDR3 totals 15 residues. Germline-derived CDR1 and CDR2 are DFQATT and SNEGSKA (reference sequence). V lost 3 bases and J lost 8; bases outside the gene matches: 16. DNA for the CDR3: TGCAGTGCTAGTAGTCGCCGGGACAGTGTTTCCAAGCAGTACTTC. It translates to CSASSRRDSVSKQYF.

V and J are TRBV5-5 and TRBJ2-1, with TRBD1 identical over 8 bases. After removal of 4 bases from V and 4 bases from J, the junction contained 13 bases not matched to a gene. The germline gives CDR1 SGHKS, CDR2 YYEKEE (reference sequence). CDR3 length: 17 amino acids. Written as DNA, the CDR3 is TGTGCCAGCAGCCCCCCCCCCAGGACAGGGCTATACAATGAGCAGTTCTTC. Protein product: CASSPPPRTGLYNEQFF.

This clonotype has just a few counts. CDR3 DNA sequence: TGTGCCAGCTCACCAGAGTACGGGCAGGGGCAGTTCTTC. Residues: CASSPEYGQGQFF. The chain links TRBV18 to TRBJ2-1; D possibly corresponds to TRBD1 (5 bases). Germline V gene data show CDR1 as KGHSH and CDR2 as LQKENI. Trimming left V 2 bases short and J 12 bases short, with 14 bases between. This CDR3 has 13 residues.